The clone carrying this T cell receptor beta chain was recorded a few times. Gene-specific TRAV and TRBV primers were used for first-strand cDNA, covering alpha and beta chains. A constant-region primer paired with the V-primer adapter amplified TCRs over 20 PCR cycles. Amplifying the isolated mRNA was done by in vitro transcription. TCRdb itself ran the reads through MiXCR, one entry per CDR3 protein. The data contain approximately 30,000 distinct CDR3 sequences, approximately 54% of them singletons. The sample's time point: after trial treatment. Treatment here: LDRT plus nivolumab, ipilimumab, low-dose cyclophosphamide and aspirin (RACIN trial). Low-dose radiotherapy, low-dose cyclophosphamide, aspirin, ipilimumab and nivolumab were all given to the donors. This CDR3 contains 17 residues. CDR1 SEHNR and CDR2 FQNEAQ come from the germline V gene (reference sequence). After removal of 5 bases from V and 3 bases from J, the junction contained 8 bases not matched to a gene.

These data come from a study of low-dose radiotherapy and immunotherapy resistance in tumors. On the study more broadly: Each two-week cycle included intravenous cyclophosphamide 200 mg/m2, given one day before radiation and immunotherapy.

This TCR was recovered from a male donor with gallbladder cancer. V and J are TRBV7-9 and TRBJ2-4, with 12 bases identical to TRBD1. Sequencing was performed on PBMCs, taken after low-dose radiotherapy plus immunotherapy. The CDR3 sequence is CASSESGTGGNKNIQYF. CDR3 bases: TGTGCCAGCAGCGAGTCCGGGACAGGGGGCAACAAAAACATTCAGTACTTC. Looking up the rest from reference TRBV7-9 and TRBJ2-4 gives the full variable domain: DTGVSQNPRHKITKRGQNVTFRCDPISEHNRLYWYRQTLGQGPEFLTYFQNEAQLEKSRLLSDRFSAERPKGSFSTLEIQRTEQGDSAMYLCASSESGTGGNKNIQYFGAGTRLSVL.